Listed below are T cell receptor beta chains from one sample, sequenced in a study of radiation and T cells in renal cell carcinoma. Here immunoSEQ multiplex PCR was the method, and the copy in TCRdb shows in-frame clones only, minus some. This sample yields some 150,000 clones, of which over 65% are seen a single time; roughly a quarter belongs to the top ten. The sample was blood, taken from a patient whose treatment included radiotherapy and nephrectomy. Every receptor here comes from a woman aged 45-60 years with renal cell carcinoma. CDR3s include the opening cysteine and the closing phenylalanine or tryptophan. The order of the fields is V gene, clone size, D gene, J gene, CDR3 DNA, CDR3 protein. The D gene is left open where the match is weak. The size field is filled for only some rows; it gives once, few, many or a size class.

>TRBV5-1|once|NA|TRBJ2-5
TGCGCCAGCAGCCCAAATGGAGCGGTGGTAGAGACCCAGTACTTC
CASSPNGAVVETQYF
>TRBV9|NA|NA|TRBJ2-2
TGTGCCAGCAGCACCCAGATATACACCGGGGAGCTGTTTTTT
CASSTQIYTGELFF
>TRBV27|few|TRBD1|TRBJ1-6
TGTGCCAGCAGTTTCTTCGGGACAGATGGCAATTCACCCCTCCACTTT
CASSFFGTDGNSPLHF
>TRBV28|NA|TRBD1|TRBJ2-5
TGTGCCAGCAGTTCCGGGGGACAGGACCGGTACTTC
CASSSGGQDRYF
>TRBV28|NA|TRBD1|TRBJ1-5
TGTGCCAGCAGGTACAGGGGTGAGGGAGGTCAGCCCCAGCATTTT
CASRYRGEGGQPQHF
>TRBV29-1|NA|NA|TRBJ2-7
TGCAGCGCCTTCCGGGACGGCCCCTACGAGCAGTACTTC
CSAFRDGPYEQYF
>TRBV28|NA|NA|TRBJ1-1
TGTGCCAGCAGTTCCCCGGGAGATGAAGCTTTCTTT
CASSSPGDEAFF
>TRBV11-2|NA|TRBD2|TRBJ2-4
TGTGCCAGCAGTTTAGGGACTAGCGCCATAAACATTCAGTACTTC
CASSLGTSAINIQYF
>TRBV5-4|once|NA|TRBJ1-5
TGTGCCAGCAGCTTGGGCGGCAGCAATCAGCCCCAGCATTTT
CASSLGGSNQPQHF
>TRBV6-5|NA|NA|TRBJ2-7
TGTGCCAGCACTAACGTGGGGGGCGCGTACGAGCAGTACTTC
CASTNVGGAYEQYF
>TRBV19|NA|NA|TRBJ2-7
TGTGCCAGTACCCCAGGGATCTCCTCCTACGAGCAGTACTTC
CASTPGISSYEQYF
>TRBV2|many|NA|TRBJ2-5
TGTGCCAGCAGTGAAGAGACCCAGTACTTC
CASSEETQYF
>TRBV10-3|NA|NA|TRBJ2-5
TGTGCCATCAGCCGAGAGCACGGAGAGACCCAGTACTTC
CAISREHGETQYF
>TRBV5-1|NA|TRBD1|TRBJ2-7
TGCGCCATGAAAGGACAGGCCTACGAGCAGTACTTC
CAMKGQAYEQYF
>TRBV4-1|NA|NA|TRBJ2-3
TGCGCCAGCAGCCAAGTGGGACCGGGCGGGACAGATACGCAGTATTTT
CASSQVGPGGTDTQYF
>TRBV4-3|few|NA|TRBJ2-1
TGCGCCAGCAGCCAAGAGTCCCCTCACCCCAATGAGCAGTTCTTC
CASSQESPHPNEQFF
>TRBV5-1|NA|NA|TRBJ2-5
TGCGCCAGCACTCGGGGGGCTCCAGAGACCCAGTACTTC
CASTRGAPETQYF
>TRBV19|NA|NA|TRBJ2-3
TGTGCCAGTAGTCCGGGAGCGGATAACACAGATACGCAGTATTTT
CASSPGADNTDTQYF
>TRBV29-1|NA|NA|TRBJ1-1
TGCAGCGTGCGGTTGGCGGATACTGAAGCTTTCTTT
CSVRLADTEAFF
>TRBV5-4|NA|TRBD1|TRBJ1-4
TGTGCCAGCAGCTTGACAGGGGGCCTTGGTGAAAAACTGTTTTTT
CASSLTGGLGEKLFF
>TRBV4-3|NA|NA|TRBJ2-7
TGCGCCAGCAGCCAAGAATCGGACGACTCCTACGAGCAGTACTTC
CASSQESDDSYEQYF
>TRBV7-9|once|TRBD1|TRBJ1-2
TGTGCCAGCAGCTCCATCGGGACAGCGATAACTAACTATGGCTACACCTTC
CASSSIGTAITNYGYTF
>TRBV9|NA|TRBD1|TRBJ2-1
TGTGCCAGCAGCGTAGGGACAGGGGGCTTTAATGAGCAGTTCTTC
CASSVGTGGFNEQFF
>TRBV9|NA|NA|TRBJ1-3
TGTGCCAGCAGCCGACTGAACTCTGGAAACACCATATATTTT
CASSRLNSGNTIYF
>TRBV5-4|NA|TRBD2|TRBJ2-3
TGTGCCAGCAGCCGTTACTTAGCGGGAGACACAGATACGCAGTATTTT
CASSRYLAGDTDTQYF
>TRBV2|NA|NA|TRBJ1-1
TGTGCCAGCAGAAGGACCGGGACGAGCGGGACTGAAGCTTTCTTT
CASRRTGTSGTEAFF
>TRBV30|NA|NA|TRBJ1-2
TGTGCCTGGAGTGCGGGGAACTATGGCTACACCTTC
CAWSAGNYGYTF
>TRBV25-1|NA|NA|TRBJ2-3
TGTGCCAGCAGTAGGGAGGTTAATACGCAGTATTTT
CASSREVNTQYF
>TRBV4-3|many|NA|TRBJ1-2
TGCGCCAGCAGCCCAGAGATTAACTATGGCTACACCTTC
CASSPEINYGYTF
>TRBV30|NA|NA|TRBJ2-3
TGTGCCTGGAGTCGACAATTAGGCACAGATACGCAGTATTTT
CAWSRQLGTDTQYF
>TRBV29-1|few|NA|TRBJ1-5
TGCAGCGTTGCCCCGGACGGAAGCAATCAGCCCCAGCATTTT
CSVAPDGSNQPQHF
>TRBV5-1|NA|TRBD1|TRBJ1-1
TGCGCCAGCAGCTGGGGGACAGGGGGCGCGACGGGCACTGAAGCTTTCTTT
CASSWGTGGATGTEAFF
>TRBV19|NA|NA|TRBJ1-5
TGTGCCAGTAGTCCGGGGGGGGATAGCAATCAGCCCCAGCATTTT
CASSPGGDSNQPQHF
>TRBV30|NA|NA|TRBJ1-6
TGTGCCTGGAGTCTCCCCCAGGGGCGTTCACCCCTCCACTTT
CAWSLPQGRSPLHF
>TRBV19|NA|NA|TRBJ1-6
TGTGCCAGTAGTACCTACACGGCATATAATTCACCCCTCCACTTT
CASSTYTAYNSPLHF
>TRBV2|NA|NA|TRBJ2-7
TGTGCCAGCAGTGACGGATACTCCTACGAGCAGTACTTC
CASSDGYSYEQYF
>TRBV7-2|NA|TRBD2|TRBJ2-1
TGTGCCAGCAGCTTGACTAGCGGGAGGCTGGATGAGCAGTTCTTC
CASSLTSGRLDEQFF
>TRBV4-3|NA|TRBD2|TRBJ2-1
TGCGCCAGCAGCTTAGGGCTAGCGGACTCCTACAATGAGCAGTTCTTC
CASSLGLADSYNEQFF
>TRBV7-8|NA|TRBD2|TRBJ2-3
TGTGCCAGTGCTAGCGGGACAACAGATACGCAGTATTTT
CASASGTTDTQYF
>TRBV9|NA|NA|TRBJ1-2
TGTGCCAGCAGCGTATTATCGGACCCCTATGGCTACACCTTC
CASSVLSDPYGYTF
>TRBV7-9|NA|NA|TRBJ1-4
TGTGCCAGCAGCCTACAGGGAGTAAATGAAAAACTGTTTTTT
CASSLQGVNEKLFF
>TRBV5-1|NA|NA|TRBJ2-2
TGCGCCAGCAGCTTGGGACGGCTGAACACCGGGGAGCTGTTTTTT
CASSLGRLNTGELFF
>TRBV6-6|once|NA|TRBJ2-7
TGTGCCAGCAGCGCCGGGACCCCCGAGCAGTACTTC
CASSAGTPEQYF
>TRBV6-5|NA|NA|TRBJ1-2
TGTGCCAGCAGTTACTCGAGGGCGACTTCCTATGGCTACACCTTC
CASSYSRATSYGYTF
>TRBV6-6|NA|NA|TRBJ1-2
TGTGCCAGCAGAAGAAACAGGGATGGCTATGGCTACACCTTC
CASRRNRDGYGYTF
>TRBV29-1|NA|TRBD2|TRBJ2-5
TGCAGCGTTGGTCGAGCGGGGGGGCCGCGGGAGACCCAGTACTTC
CSVGRAGGPRETQYF
>TRBV4-1|NA|NA|TRBJ2-1
TGCGCCAGCAGCCCACAAGTATATTACAATGAGCAGTTCTTC
CASSPQVYYNEQFF
>TRBV10-3|NA|NA|TRBJ1-4
TGTGCCATCAGCGATACACAGGGATCTAATGAAAAACTGTTTTTT
CAISDTQGSNEKLFF
>TRBV7-9|NA|NA|TRBJ2-7
TGTGCCAGCAGGGGAAGGGGAATAGACGAGCAGTACTTC
CASRGRGIDEQYF
>TRBV15|NA|NA|TRBJ2-7
TGTGCCACCGGCAGGGCAGCAACCTACGAGCAGTACTTC
CATGRAATYEQYF
>TRBV9|NA|NA|TRBJ1-2
TGTGCCAGCAGCGTAGCCCCCCTTACAAGTTATGGCTACACCTTC
CASSVAPLTSYGYTF
>TRBV5-5|NA|NA|TRBJ2-7
TGTGCCAGCAGCTTACCTGACAGGGAGGGCTACGAGCAGTACTTC
CASSLPDREGYEQYF
>TRBV18|NA|TRBD1|TRBJ2-7
TGTGCCAGCTCACCGGGACAGGGAATCTACGAGCAGTACTTC
CASSPGQGIYEQYF